This note documents a single T cell receptor (beta chain) sequence. Antigen unknown. A junction end diverges from the germline sequence, so it may reflect a read error. Treg sorting used a CD4+CD25+CD127-/low gate. Full-length variable regions came from constant-region reverse primers plus semi-nested Nested Universal Primer A PCR. MiXCR, applied by TCRdb to the 5' RACE reads, yields one record per CDR3 protein. The table records over 45,000 distinct CDR3 sequences, less than 30% of them present only once. Per germline, CDR1 DFQATT and CDR2 SNEGSKA (reference sequence). There are 15 residues in the CDR3. Study findings and constraints: Tumor Treg TCRs overlapped most with tumor naive CD4+ cells. The larger-cohort validation was restricted to a single TCR beta V-J rearrangement rather than whole repertoires. In terms of TCR gene usage, tumor memory CD4+ T cells clustered together with blood and lymph node memory CD4+ cells, as well as with lymph node naive CD4+ cells.

The V call is TRBV20-1, the J call TRBJ1-1, with D unresolved. The receptor comes from a female donor with breast cancer. The source material was tumor-infiltrating Tregs sorted from the breast tumor. The CDR3: CSARRKGGMNTEASF. CDR3 nucleotide sequence: TGCAGTGCTAGGAGGAAGGGAGGAATGAACACTGAAGCTTCCTTT.